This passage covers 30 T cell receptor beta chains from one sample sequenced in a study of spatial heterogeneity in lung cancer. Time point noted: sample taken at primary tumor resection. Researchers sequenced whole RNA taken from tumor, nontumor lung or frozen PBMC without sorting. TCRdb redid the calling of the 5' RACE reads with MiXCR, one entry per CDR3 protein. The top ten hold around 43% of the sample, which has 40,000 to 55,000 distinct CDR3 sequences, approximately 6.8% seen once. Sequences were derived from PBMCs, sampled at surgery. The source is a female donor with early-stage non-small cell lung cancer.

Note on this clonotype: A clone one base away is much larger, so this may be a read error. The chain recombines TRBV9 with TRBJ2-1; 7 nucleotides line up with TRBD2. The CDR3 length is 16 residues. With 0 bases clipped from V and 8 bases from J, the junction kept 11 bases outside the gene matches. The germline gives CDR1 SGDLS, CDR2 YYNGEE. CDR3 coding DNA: TGTGCCAGCAGCGTAGGGACCAAGCGGGGCGGGTATGAGCAGTTCTTC. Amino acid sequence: CASSVGTKRGGYEQFF.

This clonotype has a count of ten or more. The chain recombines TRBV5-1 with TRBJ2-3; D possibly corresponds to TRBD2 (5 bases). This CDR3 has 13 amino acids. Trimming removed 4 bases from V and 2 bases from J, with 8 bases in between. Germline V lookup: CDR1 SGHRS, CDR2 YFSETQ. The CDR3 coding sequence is TGCGCCAGCAGCCGGGGATCCACAGATACGCAGTATTTT. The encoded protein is CASSRGSTDTQYF.

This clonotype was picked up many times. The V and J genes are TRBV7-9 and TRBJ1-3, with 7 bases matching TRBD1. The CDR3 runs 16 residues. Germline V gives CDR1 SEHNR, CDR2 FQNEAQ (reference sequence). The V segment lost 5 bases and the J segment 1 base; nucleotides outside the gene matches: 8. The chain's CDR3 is CASSVGQTESGNTIYF. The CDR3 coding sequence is TGTGCCAGCAGCGTGGGACAGACCGAATCTGGAAACACCATATATTTT.

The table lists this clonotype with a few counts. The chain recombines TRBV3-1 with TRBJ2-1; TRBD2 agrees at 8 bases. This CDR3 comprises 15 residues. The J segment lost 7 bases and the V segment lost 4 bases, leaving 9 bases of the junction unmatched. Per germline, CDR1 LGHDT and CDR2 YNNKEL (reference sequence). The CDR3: CASSPYSGGKNEQFF. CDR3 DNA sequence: TGTGCCAGCAGCCCCTATTCGGGGGGGAAGAATGAGCAGTTCTTC.

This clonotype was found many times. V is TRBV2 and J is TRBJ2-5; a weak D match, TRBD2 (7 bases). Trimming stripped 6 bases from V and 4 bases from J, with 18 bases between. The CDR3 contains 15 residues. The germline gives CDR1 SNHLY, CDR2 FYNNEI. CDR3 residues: CASRMYRGAGETQYF. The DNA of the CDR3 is TGTGCCAGCAGAATGTATCGGGGGGCCGGAGAGACCCAGTACTTC. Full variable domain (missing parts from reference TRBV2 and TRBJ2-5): EPEVTQTPSHQVTQMGQEVILRCVPISNHLYFYWYRQILGQKVEFLVSFYNNEISEKSEIFDDQFSVERPDGSNFTLKIRSTKLEDSAMYFCASRMYRGAGETQYFGPGTRLLVL.

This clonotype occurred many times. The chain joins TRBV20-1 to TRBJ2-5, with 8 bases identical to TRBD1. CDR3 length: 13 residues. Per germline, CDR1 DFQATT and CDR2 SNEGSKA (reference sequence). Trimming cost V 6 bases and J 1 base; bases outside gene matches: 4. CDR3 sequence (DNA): TGCAGTGCCCCCGACAGGGGCCAAGAGACCCAGTACTTC. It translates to CSAPDRGQETQYF.

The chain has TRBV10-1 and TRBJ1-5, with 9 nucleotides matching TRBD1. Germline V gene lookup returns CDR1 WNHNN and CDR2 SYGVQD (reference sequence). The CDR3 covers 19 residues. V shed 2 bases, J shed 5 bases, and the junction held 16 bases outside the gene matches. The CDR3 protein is CASSESGKDRGLRDQPQHF. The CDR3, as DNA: TGCGCCAGCAGTGAGAGTGGAAAGGACAGGGGCCTCAGGGATCAGCCCCAGCATTTT.

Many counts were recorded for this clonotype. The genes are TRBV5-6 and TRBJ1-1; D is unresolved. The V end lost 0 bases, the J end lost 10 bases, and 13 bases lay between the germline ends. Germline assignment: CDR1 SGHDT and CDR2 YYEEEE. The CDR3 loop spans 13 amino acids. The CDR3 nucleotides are TGTGCCAGCAGCTTGGCCGCCATTAAGAGAGCTTTCTTT. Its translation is CASSLAAIKRAFF.

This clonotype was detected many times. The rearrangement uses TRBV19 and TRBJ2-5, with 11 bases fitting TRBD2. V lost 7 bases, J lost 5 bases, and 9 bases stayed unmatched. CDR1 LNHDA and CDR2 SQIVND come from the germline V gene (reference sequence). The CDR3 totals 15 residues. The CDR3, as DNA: TGTGCCAGTAAGACTAGCGGGGCCTCCTTGGAGACCCAGTACTTC. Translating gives CASKTSGASLETQYF.

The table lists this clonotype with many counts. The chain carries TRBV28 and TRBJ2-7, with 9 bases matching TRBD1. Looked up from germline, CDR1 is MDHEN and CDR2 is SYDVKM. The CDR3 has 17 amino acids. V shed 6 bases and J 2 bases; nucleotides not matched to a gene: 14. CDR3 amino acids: CASRTGGGSLTTYEQYF. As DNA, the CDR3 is TGTGCCAGCAGGACAGGGGGAGGGAGCCTTACAACCTACGAGCAGTACTTC.

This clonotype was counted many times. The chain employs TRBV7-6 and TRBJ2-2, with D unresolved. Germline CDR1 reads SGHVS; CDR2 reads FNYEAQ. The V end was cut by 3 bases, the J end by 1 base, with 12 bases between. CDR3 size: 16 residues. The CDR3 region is CASSFSPSENTGELFF. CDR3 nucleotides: TGTGCCAGCAGCTTCTCGCCCAGTGAGAACACCGGGGAGCTGTTTTTT.

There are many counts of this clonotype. The CDR3 protein is CASMLAGGEQFF. The CDR3 coding sequence is TGTGCCAGCATGCTAGCGGGGGGCGAGCAGTTCTTC. The chain carries TRBV2 and TRBJ2-1, with 11 bases lining up with TRBD2. Germline V lookup: CDR1 SNHLY, CDR2 FYNNEI. The junction had 3 bases not matched to a gene; V was cut back by 7 bases and J by 10 bases. This CDR3 has 12 residues.

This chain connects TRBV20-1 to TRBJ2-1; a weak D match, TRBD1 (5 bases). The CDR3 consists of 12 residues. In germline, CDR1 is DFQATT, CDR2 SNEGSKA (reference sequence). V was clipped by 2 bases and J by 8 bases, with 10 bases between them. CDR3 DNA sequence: TGCAGTGCTAGATCAGGGCCACATGAGCAGTTCTTC. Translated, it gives CSARSGPHEQFF.

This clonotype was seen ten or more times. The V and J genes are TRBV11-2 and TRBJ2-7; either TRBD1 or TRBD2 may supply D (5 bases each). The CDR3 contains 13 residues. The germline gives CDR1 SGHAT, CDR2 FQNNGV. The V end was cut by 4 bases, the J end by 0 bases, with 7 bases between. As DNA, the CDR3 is TGTGCCAGCAGCTCAGGGACCTCCTACGAGCAGTACTTC. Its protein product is CASSSGTSYEQYF.

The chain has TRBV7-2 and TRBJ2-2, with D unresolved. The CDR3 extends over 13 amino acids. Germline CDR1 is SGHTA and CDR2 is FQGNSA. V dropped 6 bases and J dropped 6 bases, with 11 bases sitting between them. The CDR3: CASSTVFAGELFF. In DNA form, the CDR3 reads TGTGCCAGCAGTACAGTTTTCGCCGGGGAGCTGTTTTTT.

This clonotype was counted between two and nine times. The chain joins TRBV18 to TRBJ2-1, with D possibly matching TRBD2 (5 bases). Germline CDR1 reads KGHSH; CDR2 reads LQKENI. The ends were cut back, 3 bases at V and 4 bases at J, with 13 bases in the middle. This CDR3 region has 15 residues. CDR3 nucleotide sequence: TGTGCCAGCTCACCCGCGGAGAGGGAGTACAATGAGCAGTTCTTC. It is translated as CASSPAEREYNEQFF.

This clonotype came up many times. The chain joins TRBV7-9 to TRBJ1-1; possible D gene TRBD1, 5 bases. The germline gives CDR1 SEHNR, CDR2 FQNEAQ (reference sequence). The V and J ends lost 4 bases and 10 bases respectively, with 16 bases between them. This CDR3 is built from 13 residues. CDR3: CASSSRVPGGAFF. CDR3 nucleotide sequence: TGTGCCAGCAGCTCCAGGGTGCCGGGGGGAGCTTTCTTT.

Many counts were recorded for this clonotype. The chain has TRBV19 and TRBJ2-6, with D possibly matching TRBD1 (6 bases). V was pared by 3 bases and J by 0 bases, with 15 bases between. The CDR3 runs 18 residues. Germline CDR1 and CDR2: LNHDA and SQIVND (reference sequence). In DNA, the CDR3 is TGTGCCAGTAGTATTTCAGGGGCCGTGAGCTCTGGGGCCAACGTCCTGACTTTC. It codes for CASSISGAVSSGANVLTF.

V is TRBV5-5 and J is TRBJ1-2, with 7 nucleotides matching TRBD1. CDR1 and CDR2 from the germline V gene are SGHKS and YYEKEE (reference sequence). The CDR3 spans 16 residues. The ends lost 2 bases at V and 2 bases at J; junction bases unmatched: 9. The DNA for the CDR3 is TGTGCCAGCAGCTTAACGACAGGGCCCCAGAACTATGGCTACACCTTC. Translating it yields CASSLTTGPQNYGYTF.

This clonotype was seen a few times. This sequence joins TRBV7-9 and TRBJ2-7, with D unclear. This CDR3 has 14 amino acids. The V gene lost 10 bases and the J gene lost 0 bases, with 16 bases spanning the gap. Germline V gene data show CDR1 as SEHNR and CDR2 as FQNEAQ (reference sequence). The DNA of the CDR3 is TGTGCCACCCCCACGGACGGAAACTCCTACGAGCAGTACTTC. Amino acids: CATPTDGNSYEQYF.

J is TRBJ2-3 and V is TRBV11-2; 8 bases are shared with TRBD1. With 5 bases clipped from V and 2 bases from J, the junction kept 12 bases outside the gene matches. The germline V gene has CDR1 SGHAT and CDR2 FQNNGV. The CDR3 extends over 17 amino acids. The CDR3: CASSLRPTGVPTDTQYF. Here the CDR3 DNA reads TGTGCCAGCAGCCTTCGTCCGACAGGGGTCCCCACAGATACGCAGTATTTT.

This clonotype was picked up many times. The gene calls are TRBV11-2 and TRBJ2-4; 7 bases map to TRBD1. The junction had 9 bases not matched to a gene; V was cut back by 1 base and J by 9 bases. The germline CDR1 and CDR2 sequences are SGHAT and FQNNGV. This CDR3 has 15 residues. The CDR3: CASSLGQGPNVIQYF. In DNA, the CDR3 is TGTGCCAGCAGCTTAGGACAGGGCCCCAACGTCATTCAGTACTTC.

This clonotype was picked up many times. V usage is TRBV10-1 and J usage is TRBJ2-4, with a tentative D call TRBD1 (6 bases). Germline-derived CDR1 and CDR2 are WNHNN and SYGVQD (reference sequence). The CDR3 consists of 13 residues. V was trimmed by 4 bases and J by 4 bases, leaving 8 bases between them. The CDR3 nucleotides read TGCGCCAGCAGTGGGGGGCAGAAAAACATTCAGTACTTC. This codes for CASSGGQKNIQYF.

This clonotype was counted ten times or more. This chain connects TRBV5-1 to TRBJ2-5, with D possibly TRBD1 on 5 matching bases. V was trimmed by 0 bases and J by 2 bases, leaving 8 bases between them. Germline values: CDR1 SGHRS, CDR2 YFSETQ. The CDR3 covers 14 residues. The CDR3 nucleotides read TGCGCCAGCAGCTTGGACAGGCGACAAGAGACCCAGTACTTC. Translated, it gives CASSLDRRQETQYF. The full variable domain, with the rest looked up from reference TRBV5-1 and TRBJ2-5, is KAGVTQTPRYLIKTRGQQVTLSCSPISGHRSVSWYQQTPGQGLQFLFEYFSETQRNKGNFPGRFSGRQFSNSRSEMNVSTLELGDSALYLCASSLDRRQETQYFGPGTRLLVL.

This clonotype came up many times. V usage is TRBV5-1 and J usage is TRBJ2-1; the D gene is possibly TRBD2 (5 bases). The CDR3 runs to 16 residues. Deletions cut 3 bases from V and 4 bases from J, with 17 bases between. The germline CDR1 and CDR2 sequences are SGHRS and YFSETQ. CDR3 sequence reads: CASSSFPDGVYNEQFF. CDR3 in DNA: TGCGCCAGCAGCTCTTTCCCTGACGGGGTGTACAATGAGCAGTTCTTC.

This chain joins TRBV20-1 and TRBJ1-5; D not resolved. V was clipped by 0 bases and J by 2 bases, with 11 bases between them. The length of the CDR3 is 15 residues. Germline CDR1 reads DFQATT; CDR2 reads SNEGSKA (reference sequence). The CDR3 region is CSARDTNGGNQPQHF. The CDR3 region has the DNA TGCAGTGCTAGAGATACCAATGGGGGCAATCAGCCCCAGCATTTT.

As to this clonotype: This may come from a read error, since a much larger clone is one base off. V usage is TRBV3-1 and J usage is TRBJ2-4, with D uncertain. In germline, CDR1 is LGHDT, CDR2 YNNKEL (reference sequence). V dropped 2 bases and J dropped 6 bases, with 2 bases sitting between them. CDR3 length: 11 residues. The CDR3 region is CASSQRNIQYF. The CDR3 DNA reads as TGTGCCAGCAGCCAAAGAAACATTCAGTACTTC.

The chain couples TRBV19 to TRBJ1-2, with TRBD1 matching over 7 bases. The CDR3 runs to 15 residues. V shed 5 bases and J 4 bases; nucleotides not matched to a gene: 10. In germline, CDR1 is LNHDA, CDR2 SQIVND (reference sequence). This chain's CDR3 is CASSPLGRDSYGYTF. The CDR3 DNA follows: TGTGCCAGTAGTCCTCTAGGGCGGGACAGCTATGGCTACACCTTC. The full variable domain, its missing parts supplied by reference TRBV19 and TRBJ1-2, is DGGITQSPKYLFRKEGQNVTLSCEQNLNHDAMYWYRQDPGQGLRLIYYSQIVNDFQKGDIAEGYSVSREKKESFPLTVTSAQKNPTAFYLCASSPLGRDSYGYTFGSGTRLTVV.

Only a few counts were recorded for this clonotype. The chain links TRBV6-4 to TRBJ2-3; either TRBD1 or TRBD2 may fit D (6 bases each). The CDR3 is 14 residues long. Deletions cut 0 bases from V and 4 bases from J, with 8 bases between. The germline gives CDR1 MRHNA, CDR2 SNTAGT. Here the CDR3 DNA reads TGTGCCAGCAGTGACTCCGGGGGCCCAGATACGCAGTATTTT. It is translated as CASSDSGGPDTQYF.

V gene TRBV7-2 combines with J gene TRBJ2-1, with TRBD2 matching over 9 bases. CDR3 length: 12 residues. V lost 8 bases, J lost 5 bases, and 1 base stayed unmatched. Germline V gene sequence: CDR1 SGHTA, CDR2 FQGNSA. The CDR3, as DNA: TGTGCCAGCGCTAGCGGGAACAATGAGCAGTTCTTC. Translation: CASASGNNEQFF. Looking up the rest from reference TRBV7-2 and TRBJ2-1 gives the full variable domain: GAGVSQSPSNKVTEKGKDVELRCDPISGHTALYWYRQSLGQGLEFLIYFQGNSAPDKSGLPSDRFSAERTGGSVSTLTIQRTQQEDSAVYLCASASGNNEQFFGPGTRLTVL.